Here is one T cell receptor beta chain with its context. It has no known antigen specificity. Base-call qualities are not available, and no considerably larger clone is one nucleotide away. V ends up 6 bases short and J 7 bases short, with an unmatched junction base count of 10. Sequences SNHLY (CDR1) and FYNNEI (CDR2) are obtained from the germline V gene. Spanning cysteine to phenylalanine, the CDR3 consists of 15 amino acids. Just the 45-base CDR3 DNA is kept, in frame starting at base 1. TCR beta CDR3 regions were amplified from RNA transcripts for repertoire sequencing. The first round of RT-PCR was done with HTBI primers and the Qiagen OneStep RT-PCR kit, and was followed by a second round of multiplex PCR, then size selection and purification. Libraries were sequenced paired-end with 100 bp reads on an Illumina HiSeq2000. Regarding the original processing steps: SOAPnuke was used to process the reads, removing any read that contained adapters or uncalled bases, had a mean Phred below 15, or lacked an exact match to the constant primer or identifier. COPE v1.2.5 was used to merge the high-quality paired reads. Clonotypes were defined as unique nucleotide sequences and were aligned to IMGT TRB V, D and J references using MiTCR v1.1. The analysis was limited to V-J combinations with a frequency above 0.0001, which together covered roughly 99% of repertoires. For each V-J combination, a TCR clonal expansion and chaos score was defined as F50 clonal expansion divided by the chaos observed in the TCRdist matrix. Welch's t-statistics and random forest were used to reduce features to approximately 13 V-J combinations, which were fed into a naive Bayes classifier. The Morisita-Horn index was used to measure how similar the thyroid and blood repertoires were. TCRdb trimmed the raw reads at Q25, called clones with MiXCR and kept productive beta chains. Every entry covers one CDR3 protein and lists the most common genes and DNA from its rows. The V and J calls follow TCRdb's processing rather than the paper's. The sample profile shows roughly 1.1 million distinct CDR3 sequences; about 36% of them were found once. Around 10% of the sample is taken by the ten largest.

The hyperthyroidism patients were 18 to 65 years old and newly diagnosed, with a disease duration of less than 2 months. Patients with other autoimmune diseases, uncontrolled infections, pregnancy or lactation were excluded from the study. Clinical symptoms, serum thyroxine, TRAb, thyroid ultrasound and orbital computed tomography were used for diagnosis. Total RNA was extracted using Trizol reagent, and RNA quality was checked on an Agilent 2100 Bioanalyzer. This record belongs to a study of Graves' ophthalmopathy and Graves' hyperthyroidism (dated by TCRdb to between 2017 and 2018). About the full investigation: Hyperthyroidism was defined as stable when no progression to ophthalmopathy occurred within 18 months of follow-up. The study used signatures of the TCR beta repertoire to tell Graves' ophthalmopathy apart from Graves' hyperthyroidism and to predict which patients would progress to ophthalmopathy. In total, approximately 140 blood samples were TCR-sequenced: around 42 ophthalmopathy, some 75 hyperthyroidism and some 17 hyperthyroidism-to-ophthalmopathy patients. To explore V-J signatures distinguishing ophthalmopathy from hyperthyroidism, a discovery set of about a hundred patients (about 43 ophthalmopathy, some 55 stable hyperthyroidism) was enrolled. For independent validation, a separate cohort was made up of approximately 19 hyperthyroidism patients plus 17 patients who later progressed from hyperthyroidism to ophthalmopathy. In five or six hyperthyroidism patients, the T-cell repertoire of thyroid tissue was compared with the T-cell repertoire of blood. After sampling, hyperthyroidism patients received methimazole starting at 30 mg daily, and ophthalmopathy patients received high-dose intravenous methylprednisolone. General conclusions and limits of the study: Most expanded thyroid clonotypes with frequency above 0.001 were also detected in blood, suggesting blood repertoires may reflect the thyroid immune response. In validation, the model predicted ophthalmopathy progression with about 64% sensitivity and 72.22% specificity; roughly 11 predicted patients were CT-confirmed with GO in a median of approximately 6.2 months. No statistical method was used to predetermine the sample size, and group allocation was not hidden from the investigators. In cross-validation, the 13-signature model distinguished ophthalmopathy from stable hyperthyroidism with 87.88% sensitivity and about 81% specificity, while in the test set the corresponding values were around 79% and 71%.

Recombination linked TRBV2 to TRBJ1-2, with 11 bases aligning to TRBD1. This clonotype originated in an adult man with Graves' hyperthyroidism. The sequenced sample consisted of peripheral blood or thyroid tissue (not recorded which). The CDR3 loop reads CASSELTGTGGGYTF. The sequenced DNA is TGTGCCAGCAGCGAGTTGACCGGGACAGGGGGTGGCTACACCTTC.